Below, one T cell receptor (beta chain) is given with its context. The antigen remains undetermined. V gave up 0 bases and J gave up 3 bases, with 9 bases separating them. The CDR3 has 14 residues. Germline-derived CDR1 and CDR2 are SGHNT and YYREEE (reference sequence). Sequencing used immunoSEQ multiplex PCR; TCRdb keeps in-frame clones, though not all of them. This table holds some 110,000 clones, 85% to 95% found once. This specimen belongs to a study of OX40 agonist ivuxolimab in advanced cancers. The overall study: It was ivuxolimab, an agonistic anti-OX40 (CD134) antibody, that patients were treated with. Participants averaged approximately 60 years of age (range roughly 20 to 90) and were 75% to 90% male.

Blood got drawn at baseline, again on cycle 4 day 1, and then on cycle 7 day 1. Findings and limits, study-wide: Clonal expansion from baseline to week 6 occurred in both CD4+ and CD8+ T cells.

This sequence originates from an adult with an advanced solid tumor such as melanoma, head and neck, liver or kidney cancer. The sequenced sample was CD4+ or CD8+ T cells sorted from blood, obtained in a trial of the OX40 agonist ivuxolimab. The chain links TRBV5-4 to TRBJ2-5; D gene uncertain. This CDR3 reads CASSLVTGEETQYF. The CDR3 bases are TGTGCCAGCAGCTTGGTAACTGGGGAAGAGACCCAGTACTTC.